The clone carrying this TCR beta chain has a single count. The germline V gene encodes CDR1 ENHRY and CDR2 SYGVKD. The CDR3 has 14 residues. Germline trimming cut 6 bases from V and 3 bases from J; bases unmatched to any gene: 7. This sample was taken from a study of blood T cell repertoires in COVID-19. About the research overall: Specimens from acute and convalescent COVID-19 originated in the United States, Italy and Spain. T cells, B-cell-depleted T cells, or PBMCs supplied cDNA or gDNA.

Only in-frame clones appear in the TCRdb table, and some are missing; sequencing was by immunoSEQ multiplex PCR. The sample comprises about 210,000 clones, around nine tenths of which are singletons, and approximately 6.2% rests with the top ten. The gene calls are TRBV10-3 and TRBJ1-2, with TRBD1 matching 7 bases. The sequence came from a man between 60 and 75 years old who had recovered from COVID-19. The sequenced sample was peripheral blood. The CDR3 sequence: CAIRHTTGHYGYTF. For the CDR3, the DNA is TGTGCCATCAGACACACGACAGGGCACTATGGCTACACCTTC.